These T cell receptor beta chains were read from a single sample in a study of blood T cell repertoires in COVID-19. TCRdb's copy holds only in-frame clones and misses some; the assay was immunoSEQ multiplex PCR. This sample has about 110,000 clones, with 70% to 85% found just once. The source material was peripheral blood. Every receptor here comes from a man in his 70s with active or convalescent COVID-19. Each CDR3 is given with its conserved first and last residue. A D gene is named only where the DNA matches it firmly. Clone size is not always given. Where it is, it says once, few, many or a class for expanded clones.

TGTGCCAGCAGCTTGGCGGCGGGGGGGTATAATGAGCAGTTCTTC CASSLAAGGYNEQFF TRBD2 TRBJ2-1 NA TRBV5-4 15
TGCAGCGTTGAAGTCGGCCGGGGAGGCTACACCTTC CSVEVGRGGYTF NA TRBJ1-2 NA TRBV29-1 12
TGTGCCAGCAGTGAAGGGGTAGTTTTCGAGGGTTGGGGCTACACCTTC CASSEGVVFEGWGYTF NA TRBJ1-2 NA TRBV25-1 16
TGTGCCATCAGCCGGGAAATGGGGTACAATGAGCAGTTCTTC CAISREMGYNEQFF NA TRBJ2-1 NA TRBV10-3 14
TGCGCCAGCAGCGAAGGACAGGGAGTAGGCGAGCAGTACTTC CASSEGQGVGEQYF TRBD1 TRBJ2-7 few TRBV5-1 14
TGTGCCAGCACCCGACAGGGCCTGGATTCACCCCTCCACTTT CASTRQGLDSPLHF TRBD1 TRBJ1-6 NA TRBV28 14
TGTGCCAGCAGTTACGACCAACACCGGGACAGCCTAGCCAAAAACATTCAGTACTTC CASSYDQHRDSLAKNIQYF TRBD1 TRBJ2-4 NA TRBV6-2/TRBV6-3 19
TGTGCCTGGAGTGAAGCGCCCGCCACTGAAGCTTTCTTT CAWSEAPATEAFF NA TRBJ1-1 NA TRBV30 13
TGTGCCAGCTCAGACAGGGGCCTTAATGAAAAACTGTTTTTT CASSDRGLNEKLFF TRBD1 TRBJ1-4 NA TRBV18 14
TGTGCCAGCAGCACGAGGACTACCTCTTCCTATGGCTACACCTTC CASSTRTTSSYGYTF NA TRBJ1-2 once TRBV6-5 15
TGTGCCAGCAGCCAAGTGCCAGCGGGGGTAAGCTCCTACAATGAGCAGTTCTTC CASSQVPAGVSSYNEQFF TRBD2 TRBJ2-1 NA TRBV4-2 18
TGTACTTCAGGGCACGGTGTGGGCACTGAAGCTTTCTTT CTSGHGVGTEAFF NA TRBJ1-1 few TRBV28 13
TGTGCCAGCAGCTCCCGCGTCAGCGTTTCCTACGAGCAGTACTTC CASSSRVSVSYEQYF NA TRBJ2-7 NA TRBV21-1 15
TGTGCCAGCAGAGAGGACAGGGTAACTGAAGCTTTCTTT CASREDRVTEAFF TRBD1 TRBJ1-1 NA TRBV2 13
TGCGCCAGCAGCTTGCTACGGGGAAGCACAGATACGCAGTATTTT CASSLLRGSTDTQYF NA TRBJ2-3 NA TRBV5-1 15
TGTGCCAGCAGCTTAGGGCAGGGGAACACTGAAGCTTTCTTT CASSLGQGNTEAFF NA TRBJ1-1 once TRBV7-9 14
TGTGCCAGCAGTTCCAACAGGGGGCGCGTAACAGATACGCAGTATTTT CASSSNRGRVTDTQYF TRBD1 TRBJ2-3 once TRBV28 16
TGTGCCAGCAGCTTAATTGGGACAGGGAACACCGGGGAGCTGTTTTTT CASSLIGTGNTGELFF TRBD1 TRBJ2-2 NA TRBV7-3 16
TGTGCCAGCAGTTTTCTGGGACAGGGGGCGCCCCACAATGAGCAGTTCTTC CASSFLGQGAPHNEQFF TRBD1 TRBJ2-1 once TRBV28 17
TGTGCCAGCAGCTTAATCGGGGAGAACTATGGCTACACCTTC CASSLIGENYGYTF NA TRBJ1-2 NA TRBV5-5 14
TGTGCCAGCAGCCCTTTAGGCACTACCTCCTACGAGCAGTACTTC CASSPLGTTSYEQYF NA TRBJ2-7 NA TRBV5-4 15
TGTGCCACCAGCAGAGATCTGACAGGGTCCGAGCAGTACTTC CATSRDLTGSEQYF TRBD1 TRBJ2-7 NA TRBV15 14
TGTGCCAGCAGTCCTCAGACAGGGAGGGAGACCCAGTACTTC CASSPQTGRETQYF NA TRBJ2-5 once TRBV6-5 14
TGTGCCATCAGTGAGATGGGGGACAGGGGACATGGCTACACCTTC CAISEMGDRGHGYTF TRBD1 TRBJ1-2 NA TRBV10-3 15
TGTGCCAGCAGTTTGCCGGGGACAGGAGATACGCAGTATTTT CASSLPGTGDTQYF TRBD1 TRBJ2-3 NA TRBV28 14
TGTGCCAGTAGTTTAGCGGGGGGCAATGAGCAGTTCTTC CASSLAGGNEQFF TRBD2 TRBJ2-1 NA TRBV11-2 13
TGTGCCAGTAATCCCCAGGGTTTGATACCCTACGAGCAGTACTTC CASNPQGLIPYEQYF NA TRBJ2-7 NA TRBV6-5 15
TGTGCCAGCAGCCGGTCAGGGACAGGGTATGGCTACACCTTC CASSRSGTGYGYTF TRBD1 TRBJ1-2 NA TRBV3-1/TRBV3-2 14
TGTGCCAGCAGTGAAGCGCTTTCGGGGCAGGGGGCATCCTACGAGCAGTACTTC CASSEALSGQGASYEQYF TRBD1 TRBJ2-7 NA TRBV6-1 18
TGTGCCAGCAGTTTATGGGGGGGAGATACGCAGTATTTT CASSLWGGDTQYF TRBD2 TRBJ2-3 NA TRBV27 13
TGTGCCAGTAGGGGGCCAGGGAATGCTAATGAAAAACTGTTTTTT CASRGPGNANEKLFF NA TRBJ1-4 NA TRBV19 15
TGCGCCAGCAGCGTGGCATCTGGACAGGGAGTATACGAGCAGTACTTC CASSVASGQGVYEQYF TRBD1 TRBJ2-7 NA TRBV5-1 16
TGTGCCAGCAGCCCCAAGTGGCTACAGGTTCACTACAATGAGCAGTTCTTC CASSPKWLQVHYNEQFF NA TRBJ2-1 NA TRBV3-1/TRBV3-2 17
TGTGCCATCAGTGTGACAGGGGGCGATGGCTACACCTTC CAISVTGGDGYTF TRBD1 TRBJ1-2 NA TRBV10-3 13
TGTGCCAGCAGCCAAGGAGGCGGCGGGAGTTCCTACAATGAGCAGTTCTTC CASSQGGGGSSYNEQFF TRBD2 TRBJ2-1 NA TRBV3-1/TRBV3-2 17
TGTGCCTGGAGTGTTACGAACACCGGGGAGCTGTTTTTT CAWSVTNTGELFF NA TRBJ2-2 NA TRBV30 13
TGTGCCAGCAGCTCGTTCCCTACCAGGGGGCGCCCCTGTGGCTACACCTTC CASSSFPTRGRPCGYTF TRBD1 TRBJ1-2 NA TRBV9 17
TGTGCCAGCAGGCCTCCGCCCCCCTGGACTAGCGGGAGAACAGATACGCAGTATTTT CASRPPPPWTSGRTDTQYF TRBD2 TRBJ2-3 NA TRBV7-2 19
TGTGCCAGCAGTTTCTCAGGAGGTGCCGGTCGAGAGACCCAGTACTTC CASSFSGGAGRETQYF NA TRBJ2-5 NA TRBV28 16
TGTGCCAGCAGCTTAGGTTCTAGCGGGAGGTCAGATACGCAGTATTTT CASSLGSSGRSDTQYF TRBD2 TRBJ2-3 NA TRBV7-8 16
TGTGCCTGGAGTGGTGGTCGCAGGGGAGTGAACACTGAAGCTTTCTTT CAWSGGRRGVNTEAFF NA TRBJ1-1 NA TRBV30 16
TGTGCCAGCAGCTTATCCGGGACTAGCGGGGGGGACTACAATGAGCAGTTCTTC CASSLSGTSGGDYNEQFF TRBD2 TRBJ2-1 NA TRBV11-2 18
TGTGCCACCAGTGAGGGGCGGGGGGGCCAAACTGATGAGACCCAGTACTTC CATSEGRGGQTDETQYF TRBD2 TRBJ2-5 once TRBV24-1 17
TGTGCCACCGGACAGGAAGGCTACGAGCAGTACTTC CATGQEGYEQYF TRBD1 TRBJ2-7 NA TRBV10-3 12
TGTGCCAGCAGCTTTCTCTATTCGTCAGGGGGGTCGAACACCGGGGAGCTGTTTTTT CASSFLYSSGGSNTGELFF NA TRBJ2-2 NA TRBV5-4 19
TGTGCCAGCAGTGCCCCCGGGACTAGCGAAACAAATGAGCAGTTCTTC CASSAPGTSETNEQFF TRBD2 TRBJ2-1 NA TRBV25-1 16
TGTGCCTGGAGTGTAAGGGGGACAGGGGAACAGCCCCAGCATTTT CAWSVRGTGEQPQHF TRBD1 TRBJ1-5 NA TRBV30 15
TGTGCCTGGAACCGAGGCCTAGGGGATCAGCCCCAGCATTTT CAWNRGLGDQPQHF NA TRBJ1-5 NA TRBV30 14
TGTGCCAGCAGCCTTAGGACAATTTGGGATGGCTACACCTTC CASSLRTIWDGYTF NA TRBJ1-2 NA TRBV28 14
TGTGCCAGCAGTTTTCCACGGACAGGGAAAAATTCACCCCTCCACTTT CASSFPRTGKNSPLHF TRBD1 TRBJ1-6 NA TRBV27 16
TGTGCCAGCAGCCTCTTTCAGGGTACCACTGAAGCTTTCTTT CASSLFQGTTEAFF NA TRBJ1-1 NA TRBV5-6 14
TGTGCTAGTGGTTCCCGAGGCCGGACTGCCCACTCTGGAAACACCATATATTTT CASGSRGRTAHSGNTIYF NA TRBJ1-3 NA TRBV12-5 18
TGTGCCAGTAGTAGTGGGACAGGGCGAAACATTCAGTACTTC CASSSGTGRNIQYF TRBD1 TRBJ2-4 NA TRBV19 14
TGTGCCAGCAGTCGTTATGGCTACACCTTC CASSRYGYTF NA TRBJ1-2 NA TRBV6-5 10
TGTGCCAGCAGCTTGGAACATACCGTCACTGAAGCTTTCTTT CASSLEHTVTEAFF NA TRBJ1-1 NA TRBV5-5 14